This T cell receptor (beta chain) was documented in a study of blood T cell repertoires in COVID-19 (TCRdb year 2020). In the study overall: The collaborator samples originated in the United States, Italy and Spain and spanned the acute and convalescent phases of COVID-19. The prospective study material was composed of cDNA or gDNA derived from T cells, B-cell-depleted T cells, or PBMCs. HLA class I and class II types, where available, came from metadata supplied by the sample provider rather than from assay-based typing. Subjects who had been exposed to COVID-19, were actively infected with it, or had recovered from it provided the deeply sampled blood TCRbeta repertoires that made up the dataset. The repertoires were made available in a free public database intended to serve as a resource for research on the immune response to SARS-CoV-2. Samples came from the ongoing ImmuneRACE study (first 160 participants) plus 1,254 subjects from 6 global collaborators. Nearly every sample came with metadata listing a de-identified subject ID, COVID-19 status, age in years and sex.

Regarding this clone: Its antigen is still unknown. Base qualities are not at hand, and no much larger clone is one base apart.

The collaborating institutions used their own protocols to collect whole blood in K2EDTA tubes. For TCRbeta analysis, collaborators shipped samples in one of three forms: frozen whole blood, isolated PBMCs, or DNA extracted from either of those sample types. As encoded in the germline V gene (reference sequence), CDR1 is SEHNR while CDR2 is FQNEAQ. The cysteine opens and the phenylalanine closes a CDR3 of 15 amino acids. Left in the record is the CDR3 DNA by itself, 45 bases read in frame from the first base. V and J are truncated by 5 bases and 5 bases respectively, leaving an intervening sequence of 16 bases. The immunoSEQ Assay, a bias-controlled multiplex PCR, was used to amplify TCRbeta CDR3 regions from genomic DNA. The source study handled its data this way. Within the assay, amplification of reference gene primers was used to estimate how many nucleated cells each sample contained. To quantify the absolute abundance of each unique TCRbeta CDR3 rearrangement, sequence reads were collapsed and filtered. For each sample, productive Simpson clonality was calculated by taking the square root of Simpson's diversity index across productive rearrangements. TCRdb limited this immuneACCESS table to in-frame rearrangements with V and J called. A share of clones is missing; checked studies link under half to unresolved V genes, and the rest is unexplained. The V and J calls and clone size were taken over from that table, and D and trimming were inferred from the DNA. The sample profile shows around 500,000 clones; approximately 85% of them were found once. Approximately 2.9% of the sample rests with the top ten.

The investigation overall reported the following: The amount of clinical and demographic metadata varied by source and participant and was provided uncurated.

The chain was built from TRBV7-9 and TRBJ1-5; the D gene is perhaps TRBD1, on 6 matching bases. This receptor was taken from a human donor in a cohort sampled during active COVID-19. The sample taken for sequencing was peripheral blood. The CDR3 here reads CASSPSGAIYQPQHF. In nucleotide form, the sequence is TGTGCCAGCAGCCCCTCAGGGGCCATCTATCAGCCCCAGCATTTT.